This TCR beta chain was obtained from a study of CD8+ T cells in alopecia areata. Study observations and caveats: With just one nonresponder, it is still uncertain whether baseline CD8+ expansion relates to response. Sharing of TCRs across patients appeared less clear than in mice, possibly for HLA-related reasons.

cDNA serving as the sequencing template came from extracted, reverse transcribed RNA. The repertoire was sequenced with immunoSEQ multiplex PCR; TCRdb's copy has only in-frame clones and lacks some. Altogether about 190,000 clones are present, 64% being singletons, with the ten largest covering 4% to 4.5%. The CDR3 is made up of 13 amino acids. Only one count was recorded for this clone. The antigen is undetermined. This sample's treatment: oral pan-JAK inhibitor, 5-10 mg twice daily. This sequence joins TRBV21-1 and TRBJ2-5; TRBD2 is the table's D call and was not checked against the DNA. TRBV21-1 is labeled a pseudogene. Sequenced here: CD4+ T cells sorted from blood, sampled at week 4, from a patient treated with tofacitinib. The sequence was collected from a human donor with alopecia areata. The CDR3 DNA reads TGTGCCAGGATTTTACTAGGCGCAGAGACCCAGTACTTC. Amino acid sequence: CARILLGAETQYF.